This TCR beta chain is from a study of OX40 agonist ivuxolimab in advanced cancers. In this sample, this clone turned up a few times. The CDR3 sequence is 15 residues long. Trimming cost V 0 bases and J 4 bases, with 9 bases left between them. Germline CDR1 reads LGHNA; CDR2 reads YSLEER. TCRdb's copy holds only in-frame clones and misses some; the assay was immunoSEQ multiplex PCR. Of around 63,000 clones in the sample, around 79% were seen once. The chain carries TRBV4-3 and TRBJ1-4, with TRBD1 as a possible D gene (6 bases). The receptor was derived from an adult with an advanced solid tumor such as melanoma, head and neck, liver or kidney cancer. This specimen was CD4+ or CD8+ T cells sorted from blood, taken in a trial of the OX40 agonist ivuxolimab. The CDR3 region is CASSQDRGGNEKLFF. CDR3 sequence (DNA): TGCGCCAGCAGCCAAGACAGGGGCGGTAATGAAAAACTGTTTTTT.